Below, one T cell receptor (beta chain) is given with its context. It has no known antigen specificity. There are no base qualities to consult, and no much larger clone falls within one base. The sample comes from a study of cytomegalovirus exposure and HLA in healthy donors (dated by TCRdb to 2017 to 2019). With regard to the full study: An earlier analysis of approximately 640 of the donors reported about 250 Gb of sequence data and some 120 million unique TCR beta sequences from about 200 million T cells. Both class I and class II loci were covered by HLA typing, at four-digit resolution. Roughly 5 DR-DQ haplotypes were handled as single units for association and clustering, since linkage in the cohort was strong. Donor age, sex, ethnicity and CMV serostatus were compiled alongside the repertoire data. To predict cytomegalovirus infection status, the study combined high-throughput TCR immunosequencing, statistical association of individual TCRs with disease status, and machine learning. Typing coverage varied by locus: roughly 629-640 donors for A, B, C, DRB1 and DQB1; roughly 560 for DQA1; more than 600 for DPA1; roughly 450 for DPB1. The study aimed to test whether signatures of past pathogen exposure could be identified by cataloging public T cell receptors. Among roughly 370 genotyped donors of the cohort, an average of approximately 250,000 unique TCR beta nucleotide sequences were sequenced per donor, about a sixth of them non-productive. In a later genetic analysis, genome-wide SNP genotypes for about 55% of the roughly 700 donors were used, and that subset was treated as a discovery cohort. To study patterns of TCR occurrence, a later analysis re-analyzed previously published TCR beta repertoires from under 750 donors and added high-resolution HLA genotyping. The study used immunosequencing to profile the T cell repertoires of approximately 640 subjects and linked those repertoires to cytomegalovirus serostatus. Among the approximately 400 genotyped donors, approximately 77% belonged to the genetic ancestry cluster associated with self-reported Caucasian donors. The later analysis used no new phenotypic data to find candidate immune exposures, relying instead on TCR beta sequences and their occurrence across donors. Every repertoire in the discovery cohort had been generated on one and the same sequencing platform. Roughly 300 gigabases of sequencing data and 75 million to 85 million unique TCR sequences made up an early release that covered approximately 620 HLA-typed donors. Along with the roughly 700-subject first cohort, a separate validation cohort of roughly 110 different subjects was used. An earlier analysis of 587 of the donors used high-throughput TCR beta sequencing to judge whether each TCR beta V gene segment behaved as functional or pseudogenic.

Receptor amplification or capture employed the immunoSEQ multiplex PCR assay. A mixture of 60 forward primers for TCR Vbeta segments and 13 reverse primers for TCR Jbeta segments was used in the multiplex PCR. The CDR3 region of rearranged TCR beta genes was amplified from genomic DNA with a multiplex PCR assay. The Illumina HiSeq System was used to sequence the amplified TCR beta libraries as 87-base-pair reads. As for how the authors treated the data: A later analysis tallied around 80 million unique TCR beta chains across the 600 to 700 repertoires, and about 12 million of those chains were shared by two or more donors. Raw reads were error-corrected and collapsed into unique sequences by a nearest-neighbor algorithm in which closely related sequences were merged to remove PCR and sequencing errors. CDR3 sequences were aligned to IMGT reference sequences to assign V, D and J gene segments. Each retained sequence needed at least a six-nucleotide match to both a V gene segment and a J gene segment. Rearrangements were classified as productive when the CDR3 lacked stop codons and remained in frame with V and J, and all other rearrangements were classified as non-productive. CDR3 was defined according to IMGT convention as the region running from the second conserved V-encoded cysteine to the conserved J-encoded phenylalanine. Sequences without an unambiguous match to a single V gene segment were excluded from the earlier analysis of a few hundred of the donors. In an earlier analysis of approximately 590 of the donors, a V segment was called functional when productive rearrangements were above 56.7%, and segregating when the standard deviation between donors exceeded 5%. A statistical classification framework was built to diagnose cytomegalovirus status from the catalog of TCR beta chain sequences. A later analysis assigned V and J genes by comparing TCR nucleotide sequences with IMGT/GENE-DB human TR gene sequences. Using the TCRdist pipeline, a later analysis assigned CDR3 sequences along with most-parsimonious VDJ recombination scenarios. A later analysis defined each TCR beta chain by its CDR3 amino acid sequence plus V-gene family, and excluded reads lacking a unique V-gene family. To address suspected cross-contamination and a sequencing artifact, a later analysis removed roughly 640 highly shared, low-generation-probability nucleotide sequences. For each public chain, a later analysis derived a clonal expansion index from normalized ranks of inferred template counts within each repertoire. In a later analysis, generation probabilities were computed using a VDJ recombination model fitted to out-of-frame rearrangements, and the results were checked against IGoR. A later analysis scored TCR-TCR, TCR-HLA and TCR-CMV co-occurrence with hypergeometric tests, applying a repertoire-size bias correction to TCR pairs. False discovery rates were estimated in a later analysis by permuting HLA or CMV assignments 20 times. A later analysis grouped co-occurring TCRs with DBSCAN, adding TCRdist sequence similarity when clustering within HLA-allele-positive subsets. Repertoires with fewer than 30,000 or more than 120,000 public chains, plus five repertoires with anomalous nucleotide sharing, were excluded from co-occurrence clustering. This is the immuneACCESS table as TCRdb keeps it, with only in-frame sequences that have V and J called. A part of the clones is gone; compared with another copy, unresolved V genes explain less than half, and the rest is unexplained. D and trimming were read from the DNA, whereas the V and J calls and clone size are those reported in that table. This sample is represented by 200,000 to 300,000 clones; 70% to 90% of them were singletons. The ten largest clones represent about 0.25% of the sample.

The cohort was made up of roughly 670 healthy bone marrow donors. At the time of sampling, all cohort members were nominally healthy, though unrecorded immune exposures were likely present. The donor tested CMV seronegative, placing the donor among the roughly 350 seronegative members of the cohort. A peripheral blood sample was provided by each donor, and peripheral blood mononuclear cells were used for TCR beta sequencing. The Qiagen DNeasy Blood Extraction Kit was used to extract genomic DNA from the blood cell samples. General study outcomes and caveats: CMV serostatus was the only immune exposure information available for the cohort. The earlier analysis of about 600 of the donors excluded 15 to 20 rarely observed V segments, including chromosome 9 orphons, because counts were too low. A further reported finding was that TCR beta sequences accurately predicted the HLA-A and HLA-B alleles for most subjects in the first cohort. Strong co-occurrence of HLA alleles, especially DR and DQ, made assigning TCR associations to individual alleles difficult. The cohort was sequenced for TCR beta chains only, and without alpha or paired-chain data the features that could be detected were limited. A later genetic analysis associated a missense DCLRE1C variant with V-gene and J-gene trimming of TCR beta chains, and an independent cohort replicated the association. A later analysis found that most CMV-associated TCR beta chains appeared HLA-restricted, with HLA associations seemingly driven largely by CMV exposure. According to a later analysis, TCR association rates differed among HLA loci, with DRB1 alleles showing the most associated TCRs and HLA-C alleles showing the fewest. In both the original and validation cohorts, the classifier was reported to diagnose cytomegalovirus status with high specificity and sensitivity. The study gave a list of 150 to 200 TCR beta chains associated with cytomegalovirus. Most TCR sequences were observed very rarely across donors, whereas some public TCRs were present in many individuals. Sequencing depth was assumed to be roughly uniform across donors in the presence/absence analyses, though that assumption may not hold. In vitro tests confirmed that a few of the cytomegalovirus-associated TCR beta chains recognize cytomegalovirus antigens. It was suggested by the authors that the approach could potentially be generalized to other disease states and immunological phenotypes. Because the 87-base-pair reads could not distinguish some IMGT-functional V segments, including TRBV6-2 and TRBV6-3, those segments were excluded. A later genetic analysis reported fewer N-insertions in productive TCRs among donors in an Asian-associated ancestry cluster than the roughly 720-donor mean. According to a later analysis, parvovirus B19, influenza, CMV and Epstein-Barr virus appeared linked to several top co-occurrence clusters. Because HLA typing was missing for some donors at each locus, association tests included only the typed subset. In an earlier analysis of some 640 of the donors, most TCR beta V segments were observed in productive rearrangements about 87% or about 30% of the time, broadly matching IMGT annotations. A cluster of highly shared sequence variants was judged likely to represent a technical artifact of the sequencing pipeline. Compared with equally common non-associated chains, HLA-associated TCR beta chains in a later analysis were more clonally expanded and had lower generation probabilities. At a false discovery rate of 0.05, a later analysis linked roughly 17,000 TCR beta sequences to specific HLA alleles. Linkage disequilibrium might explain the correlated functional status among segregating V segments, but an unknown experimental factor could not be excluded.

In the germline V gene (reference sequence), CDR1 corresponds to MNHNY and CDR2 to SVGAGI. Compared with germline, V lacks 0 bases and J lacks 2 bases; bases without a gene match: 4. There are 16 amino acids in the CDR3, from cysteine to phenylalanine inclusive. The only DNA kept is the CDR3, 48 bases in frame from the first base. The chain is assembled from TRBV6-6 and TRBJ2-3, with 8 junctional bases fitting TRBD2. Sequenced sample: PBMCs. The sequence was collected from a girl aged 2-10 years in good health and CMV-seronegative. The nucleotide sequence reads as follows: TGTGCCAGCAGTTACTCCGGAGCGGGGGCCACAGATACGCAGTATTTT. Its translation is CASSYSGAGATDTQYF.